This TCR beta chain appears in the sequencing data of a study of TIL therapy for anti-PD-1-resistant metastatic lung cancer. Study details: Tumors carried a median approximately 1.6 non-synonymous mutations per megabase.

The germline V gene encodes CDR1 LNHDA and CDR2 SQIVND (reference sequence). This CDR3 has 15 residues. J gave up 7 bases and V 5 bases, and 11 bases lay outside the gene matches. This was the immunoSEQ v3 assay. Survey-level samples got approximately 2.1 million read pairs; deep-level samples got about 4.5-6.5 million. The assay was immunoSEQ multiplex PCR, and TCRdb's table has in-frame clones only and misses some. The sample holds tens of thousands of clones; about 86% are singletons and the top ten take 4% to 6%. Documented time point: pre-treatment sample, taken before nivolumab and TIL therapy. Study-wide findings and caveats: After infusion, TIL clonotypes partly replaced peripheral T cells and declined over months. Patients were highly selected, enriched for treatment-naive, never-smoker and oncogene-addicted cases.

Of note for this clone: The target antigen is unknown.

The sample was blood, taken at baseline. This TCR came from a person between 30 and 79 years old with non-small cell lung cancer. The chain joins TRBV19 to TRBJ2-7, with 10 bases identical to TRBD1. The CDR3 loop is CASSPSGQGLEEQYF. CDR3 bases: TGTGCCAGTAGTCCATCGGGACAGGGGCTGGAAGAGCAGTACTTC.